Listed below are T cell receptor beta chains from one sample, sequenced in a study of Graves' ophthalmopathy and Graves' hyperthyroidism. TCRdb itself ran the multiplex PCR reads through MiXCR, one entry per CDR3 protein. The table lists roughly 350,000 distinct CDR3 sequences, 17% of them singletons, with 2% to 3% in the top ten. Material: peripheral blood. These receptors were collected from an adult woman with stable Graves' hyperthyroidism. Both conserved end residues are part of each CDR3. Fields, in order: V gene, clone size, J gene, D gene, CDR3 length, CDR3 protein, CDR3 DNA. D genes are given only for firm matches. Expanded clones get a size class; other rows say once, few or many, or leave the size out.

>TRBV7-2|many|TRBJ2-7|.|14
CASSSVGVGYEQYF
TGTGCCAGCAGCTCAGTCGGGGTCGGCTACGAGCAGTACTTC
>TRBV10-3|.|TRBJ1-1|.|13
CATSRDQNTEAFF
TGTGCCACCTCCAGGGATCAGAACACTGAAGCTTTCTTT
>TRBV29-1|.|TRBJ2-2|.|14
CSGRLDRNTGELFF
TGCAGCGGGCGGTTGGACCGGAACACCGGGGAGCTGTTTTTT
>TRBV6-4|many|TRBJ2-7|.|16
CASRSHAGKISDEQYF
TGTGCCAGCAGGTCCCATGCAGGGAAAATCTCTGACGAGCAGTACTTC
>TRBV4-1|.|TRBJ2-2|.|19
CASSPGTFVRVGDTGELFF
TGCGCCAGCAGCCCAGGGACTTTTGTCCGGGTCGGCGACACCGGGGAGCTGTTTTTT
>TRBV27|many|TRBJ1-2|TRBD1|18
CASSFGTGGKGRVYGYTF
TGTGCCAGCAGTTTCGGCACAGGGGGCAAGGGTAGGGTCTATGGCTACACCTTC
>TRBV24-1|.|TRBJ2-4|TRBD1|16
CATSDQRGGQGNIQYF
TGTGCCACCAGTGACCAACGAGGGGGACAGGGAAACATTCAGTACTTC
>TRBV20-1|.|TRBJ2-5|TRBD2|15
CSARDQREGKETQYF
TGCAGTGCTAGAGACCAGCGGGAGGGAAAAGAGACCCAGTACTTC
>TRBV6-1|many|TRBJ1-2|.|13
CASDNRDPYGYTF
TGTGCCAGCGATAACAGAGACCCCTATGGCTACACCTTC
>TRBV2|many|TRBJ1-1|.|14
CASSGSRGNTEAFF
TGTGCCAGCAGCGGCAGCAGGGGGAACACTGAAGCTTTCTTT
>TRBV5-1|many|TRBJ1-5|.|16
CASSLVRGRFIQPQHF
TGCGCCAGCAGCTTGGTACGCGGCAGGTTTATCCAGCCCCAGCATTTT
>TRBV20-1|many|TRBJ2-7|TRBD2|14
CSARLTSGSYEQYF
TGCAGTGCTAGACTGACTAGCGGGAGTTACGAGCAGTACTTC
>TRBV30|many|TRBJ1-2|TRBD1|15
CAWSVGGQGASGYTF
TGTGCCTGGAGTGTAGGGGGACAGGGGGCGTCTGGCTACACCTTC
>TRBV14|.|TRBJ1-1|.|15
CASSQAGHKNTEAFF
TGTGCCAGCAGCCAAGCAGGACACAAGAACACTGAAGCTTTCTTT
>TRBV2|.|TRBJ1-2|.|12
CASSETVEGYTF
TGTGCCAGCAGTGAAACTGTTGAAGGCTACACCTTC
>TRBV29-1|many|TRBJ1-2|.|14
CSVEGGTDYYGYTF
TGCAGCGTTGAAGGGGGGACGGATTACTATGGCTACACCTTC
>TRBV3-1|few|TRBJ2-4|.|13
CASSQVQGNIKYF
TGTGCCAGCAGCCAAGTGCAGGGAAACATTAAGTACTTC
>TRBV4-1|many|TRBJ2-5|TRBD1|15
CASSEQGSPGETQYF
TGCGCCAGCAGCGAACAGGGGAGTCCAGGGGAGACCCAGTACTTC
>TRBV27|.|TRBJ1-2|TRBD1|15
CASSPLGQGRYGYTF
TGTGCCAGCAGTCCCCTGGGACAGGGACGATATGGCTACACCTTC
>TRBV6-5|many|TRBJ2-5|TRBD1|15
CASSSLTGVQSAQYF
TGTGCCAGCAGTTCTCTGACAGGGGTCCAGTCCGCCCAGTACTTC
>TRBV6-1|many|TRBJ2-7|.|10
CASRGNEQYF
TGTGCCAGCAGAGGCAACGAGCAGTACTTC
>TRBV12-5|many|TRBJ2-6|.|21
CASGLVQRGDRFASGANVLTF
TGTGCTAGTGGTTTGGTCCAGCGGGGGGACAGGTTCGCCTCTGGGGCCAACGTCCTGACTTTC
>TRBV6-5|many|TRBJ2-3|.|16
CASSYRSPGTADTQYF
TGTGCCAGCAGTTACCGTTCGCCCGGCACGGCAGATACGCAGTATTTT
>TRBV28|many|TRBJ1-2|.|14
CASSPPGYSGGYTF
TGTGCCAGCAGTCCTCCGGGCTACTCCGGTGGCTACACCTTC
>TRBV6-1|many|TRBJ1-2|TRBD1|14
CASRGTGQGRGYTF
TGTGCCAGCAGGGGCACGGGACAGGGGAGAGGCTACACCTTC
>TRBV10-3|many|TRBJ2-5|.|15
CAISEDPSSRETQYF
TGTGCCATCAGTGAGGATCCTTCCTCACGGGAGACCCAGTACTTC
>TRBV7-8|many|TRBJ1-5|.|16
CASSLRGFWGNQPQHF
TGTGCCAGCAGTCTAAGGGGTTTTTGGGGCAATCAGCCCCAGCATTTT
>TRBV10-3|many|TRBJ1-1|.|12
CAIGKDGTEAFF
TGTGCCATCGGAAAGGATGGCACTGAAGCTTTCTTT
>TRBV12-3/TRBV12-4|many|TRBJ1-5|.|13
CASSAGSNQPQHF
TGTGCCAGCAGCGCAGGTAGCAATCAGCCCCAGCATTTT
>TRBV24-1|many|TRBJ2-5|TRBD2|20
CATSDFGGGTPPRQAETQYF
TGTGCCACCAGTGATTTCGGGGGGGGGACCCCCCCCAGGCAAGCAGAGACCCAGTACTTC
>TRBV5-1|many|TRBJ1-3|TRBD1|16
CASSWGQFGSGNTIYF
TGCGCCAGCAGCTGGGGACAGTTTGGCTCTGGAAACACCATATATTTT
>TRBV6-5|many|TRBJ2-4|TRBD1|15
CASSWSTGAKNIQYF
TGTGCCAGCAGTTGGTCGACAGGGGCCAAAAACATTCAGTACTTC
>TRBV28|many|TRBJ2-7|.|12
CASNVDSYEQYF
TGTGCCAGCAACGTTGACTCCTACGAGCAGTACTTC
>TRBV6-5|many|TRBJ2-7|.|12
CASKAGPYEQYF
TGTGCCAGCAAAGCAGGGCCCTACGAGCAGTACTTC
>TRBV7-2|many|TRBJ2-4|.|14
CASSAPAGVNIQYF
TGTGCCAGCAGCGCCCCCGCAGGGGTAAACATTCAGTACTTC
>TRBV19|many|TRBJ1-1|.|14
CASMSGSGRTEAFF
TGTGCCAGTATGTCGGGGTCAGGGCGAACTGAAGCTTTCTTT
>TRBV27|.|TRBJ1-2|TRBD1|16
CASSPTRPGTARGYTF
TGTGCCAGCAGTCCAACCCGCCCCGGGACAGCTCGTGGCTACACCTTC
>TRBV13|many|TRBJ1-2|.|15
CASSLGGQGIYGYTF
TGTGCCAGCAGCTTAGGCGGGCAGGGAATCTATGGCTACACCTTC
>TRBV10-3|many|TRBJ2-7|.|14
CAISDTGNPYEQYF
TGTGCCATCAGTGATACAGGGAACCCCTACGAGCAGTACTTC